This passage covers 28 T cell receptor beta chains from one sample sequenced in a study of identical twins. TCRdb itself ran the 5' RACE reads through MiXCR, one entry per CDR3 protein. The sample records 700,000 or so distinct CDR3 sequences, over 8.5% being singletons. These data were also filed under a second study, of yellow fever vaccine responses in identical twins.

The sequencing input was PBMCs. These receptors were obtained from a woman under 30 in good health.

In this sample, this clonotype turned up many times. This rearrangement joins TRBV10-3 to TRBJ2-7; D uncertain. CDR3 size: 12 residues. Trimming removed 11 bases from V and 0 bases from J, with 11 bases in between. CDR1 is ENHRY and CDR2 is SYGVKD in the germline V gene. The CDR3: CAPAFYSYEQYF. The CDR3, as DNA: TGTGCCCCCGCGTTTTACTCCTACGAGCAGTACTTC.

This chain connects TRBV20-1 to TRBJ2-7; maybe TRBD2 (6 bases). The CDR3 is 13 amino acids. V gave up 6 bases and J gave up 1 base, with 13 bases separating them. The germline V gene has CDR1 DFQATT and CDR2 SNEGSKA (reference sequence). CDR3 in DNA: TGCAGTGCCGTTGGGAGGCCTTCCTACGAGCAGTACTTC. Translation: CSAVGRPSYEQYF.

This clonotype came up many times. V and J are TRBV6-2 or TRBV6-3 and TRBJ1-1; D uncertain. The CDR3 has 11 residues. Germline CDR1 is MNHEY and CDR2 is SVGEGT. Trimming cost V 2 bases and J 3 bases, with 1 base left between them. CDR3 DNA: TGTGCCAGCAGTTACGACACTGAAGCTTTCTTT. Encoded protein: CASSYDTEAFF.

The V and J genes are TRBV7-2 and TRBJ2-3; D unresolved. The germline V gene encodes CDR1 SGHTA and CDR2 FQGNSA. The V and J ends lost 0 bases and 0 bases respectively, with 16 bases between them. CDR3 size: 18 residues. In DNA form, the CDR3 reads TGTGCCAGCAGCTTAGCGATGTGGGAAGCGCCCAGCACAGATACGCAGTATTTT. Translation gives CASSLAMWEAPSTDTQYF.

The V gene is TRBV7-2, the J gene TRBJ2-3; D uncertain. Trimming cost V 5 bases and J 2 bases, with 8 bases left between them. This CDR3 is built from 13 residues. The germline V gene encodes CDR1 SGHTA and CDR2 FQGNSA. In DNA form, the CDR3 reads TGTGCCAGCAGCCCCTCAGCCACAGATACGCAGTATTTT. Protein: CASSPSATDTQYF.

Ten or more counts support this clonotype. The chain carries TRBV29-1 and TRBJ1-5; a possible D gene is TRBD1 (5 bases). Looked up from germline, CDR1 is SQVTM and CDR2 is ANQGSEA. This CDR3 has 17 residues. Trimming pared 0 bases from V and 2 bases from J, leaving 17 bases between. The CDR3 region has the DNA TGCAGCGTTGAAGACCCAGACAACAGGAAGCGCAATCAGCCCCAGCATTTT. It is translated as CSVEDPDNRKRNQPQHF.

This clonotype occurred many times. The rearrangement joins TRBV12-3 or TRBV12-4 to TRBJ2-3, with 7 bases matching TRBD2. V was clipped by 2 bases and J by 0 bases; unmatched bases: 5. The CDR3 sequence is 16 residues long. CDR3 protein: CASSLSGGSSTDTQYF. The DNA for the CDR3 is TGTGCCAGCAGTTTAAGCGGCGGGAGTAGCACAGATACGCAGTATTTT.

The V call is TRBV9, the J call TRBJ2-5, with a weak D call TRBD1 (6 bases). The germline V gene has CDR1 SGDLS and CDR2 YYNGEE. This CDR3 is built from 15 residues. Trimming stripped 0 bases from V and 4 bases from J, with 13 bases between. The CDR3 coding sequence is TGTGCCAGCAGCGTAGAAGGCAGGGGAACAGAGACCCAGTACTTC. Translation: CASSVEGRGTETQYF. Combining the CDR3 with reference TRBV9 and TRBJ2-5 gives the whole variable domain DSGVTQTPKHLITATGQRVTLRCSPRSGDLSVYWYQQSLDQGLQFLIQYYNGEERAKGNILERFSAQQFPDLHSELNLSSLELGDSALYFCASSVEGRGTETQYFGPGTRLLVL.

The table lists this clonotype with a few counts. The rearrangement links TRBV7-9 to TRBJ1-5; tentative D call: TRBD1 (6 bases). Trimming took 6 bases from V and 7 from J, leaving 13 bases between them. The CDR3 has 13 residues. Germline-derived CDR1 and CDR2 are SEHNR and FQNEAQ (reference sequence). The CDR3 DNA reads as TGTGCCAGCAGTCGGCTACAGGGACAGCCCCAGCATTTT. Translating gives CASSRLQGQPQHF.

This chain uses TRBV7-2 with TRBJ2-3, with D possibly being TRBD2 (6 bases). From germline, CDR1 is SGHTA and CDR2 FQGNSA. The CDR3 covers 17 residues. V was shortened by 3 bases and J by 3 bases, with 19 bases between the two germline ends. The DNA for the CDR3 is TGTGCCAGCAGCTTTCCAAACACCGGGACTGAGACAGATACGCAGTATTTT. It is translated as CASSFPNTGTETDTQYF.

In its sample, this clonotype was seen a few times. The chain carries TRBV27 and TRBJ2-5; TRBD2 is a possible D gene (5 bases). The CDR3 runs 14 residues. The germline gives CDR1 MNHEY, CDR2 SMNVEV (reference sequence). The germline V and J ends were trimmed by 1 base and 1 base, with 7 bases remaining between them. The CDR3 loop is CASSLYRGQETQYF. The CDR3, as DNA: TGTGCCAGCAGTTTATACCGGGGCCAAGAGACCCAGTACTTC.

This clonotype was found many times. The CDR3 sequence: CSARTGLNQPQHF. In DNA, the CDR3 is TGCAGCGCCCGGACAGGCCTCAATCAGCCCCAGCATTTT. The rearrangement links TRBV29-1 to TRBJ1-5; 7 nucleotides align to TRBD1. The CDR3 length is 13 residues. Germline CDR1 and CDR2: SQVTM and ANQGSEA. The V segment lost 7 bases and the J segment 3 bases; nucleotides outside the gene matches: 6.

This clonotype was observed a handful of times. The V gene is TRBV7-6, the J gene TRBJ2-3; D gene ambiguous. CDR3 length equals 15 residues. CDR1 and CDR2 from the germline V gene are SGHVS and FNYEAQ. Trimming stripped 1 base from V and 5 bases from J, with 13 bases between. The CDR3 DNA sequence: TGTGCCAGCAGCTTAGACCCAATAAGAAAAGATACGCAGTATTTT. It codes for CASSLDPIRKDTQYF.

The CDR3 here is CASSFRQGAVGYEQYF. CDR3 DNA sequence: TGTGCCAGCAGCTTTAGACAGGGGGCCGTAGGTTACGAGCAGTACTTC. This chain links TRBV11-2 with TRBJ2-7; 10 bases map to TRBD1. The CDR3 spans 16 residues. Trimming cost V 3 bases and J 4 bases; bases outside gene matches: 9. Germline V gene sequence: CDR1 SGHAT, CDR2 FQNNGV.

This clonotype was recorded a few times. This chain links TRBV11-2 with TRBJ2-1, with 8 bases identical to TRBD1. Germline V gives CDR1 SGHAT, CDR2 FQNNGV. This CDR3 has 14 amino acids. V lost 7 bases and J lost 7; bases outside the gene matches: 9. This CDR3 reads CASTPRTGLNEQFF. For the CDR3, the DNA is TGTGCCAGCACCCCACGGACAGGGTTGAATGAGCAGTTCTTC.

The rearrangement uses TRBV12-3 or TRBV12-4 and TRBJ2-7; TRBD2 might be the D (6 bases). The length of the CDR3 is 16 residues. V lost 3 bases, J lost 3 bases, and 18 bases lay in between. CDR3 coding DNA: TGTGCCAGCAGTTTTTTGAAGAGCGGGCCCCTCTACGAGCAGTACTTC. This encodes CASSFLKSGPLYEQYF.

This chain uses TRBV5-1 with TRBJ2-7; D is possibly TRBD1 (5 bases). The V gene's germline CDR1 is SGHRS and CDR2 YFSETQ. This CDR3 is built from 16 residues. V was cut by 0 bases and J by 1 base, with 14 bases left in between. The DNA of the CDR3 is TGCGCCAGCAGCTTGGGTGAAGGGGCTGGATCCTACGAGCAGTACTTC. This codes for CASSLGEGAGSYEQYF.

The chain combines TRBV6-1 with TRBJ2-1; unclear D gene. The CDR3 is 13 amino acids. The germline V and J ends were trimmed by 7 bases and 0 bases, with 7 bases remaining between them. Germline assignment: CDR1 MNHNS and CDR2 SASEGT. This CDR3 is CASTESSYNEQFF. CDR3 coding DNA: TGTGCCAGCACTGAGAGCTCCTACAATGAGCAGTTCTTC.

The V and J genes are TRBV4-2 and TRBJ2-2, with 11 bases fitting TRBD2. Germline values: CDR1 LGHNA, CDR2 YNFKEQ. The trim removed 0 bases at V and 1 base at J, leaving 4 bases unmatched. This CDR3 comprises 18 residues. As DNA, the CDR3 is TGTGCCAGCAGCCAAGATACTAGCGGGGGCCGGAACACCGGGGAGCTGTTTTTT. This gives the protein CASSQDTSGGRNTGELFF.

In this sample, this clonotype turned up many times. The CDR3 reads CASSLAGGGLTDTQYF. For the CDR3, the DNA is TGTGCCAGCAGCTTAGCCGGGGGGGGCCTAACAGATACGCAGTATTTT. V is TRBV7-8 and J is TRBJ2-3; 8 bases map to TRBD2. This CDR3 spans 16 amino acids. Germline V CDR1 and CDR2: SGHVS, FQNEAQ. Trimming cost V 0 bases and J 3 bases; bases outside gene matches: 5.

This clonotype was counted between two and nine times. V usage is TRBV30 and J usage is TRBJ2-7; D perhaps matches TRBD1 (6 bases). V dropped 0 bases and J dropped 7 bases, with 16 bases sitting between them. The CDR3 has 14 amino acids. CDR1 GTSNPN and CDR2 SVGIG come from the germline V gene (reference sequence). The CDR3 loop reads CAWSVQGLGGEQYF. The CDR3 DNA reads TGTGCCTGGAGTGTTCAGGGGCTGGGTGGGGAGCAGTACTTC.

This clonotype has just a few counts. This chain connects TRBV7-2 to TRBJ2-7; D is possibly TRBD1 (5 bases). The germline gives CDR1 SGHTA, CDR2 FQGNSA. V gave up 1 base and J gave up 3 bases, with 13 bases separating them. The CDR3 is made up of 15 amino acids. The CDR3, as DNA: TGTGCCAGCAGCTTAGTAGGGGCCCCCAACTACGAGCAGTACTTC. It yields the protein CASSLVGAPNYEQYF.

In this sample, this clonotype turned up a few times. The chain joins TRBV7-2 to TRBJ2-3; D unresolved. CDR3 length: 13 residues. Germline loops: CDR1 SGHTA, CDR2 FQGNSA. Trimming shortened V by 5 bases and J by 6 bases, and 12 bases separated the two germline ends. DNA of the CDR3: TGTGCCAGCAGCATCGGGCTAGGGGATACGCAGTATTTT. Its translation is CASSIGLGDTQYF.

This clonotype has a handful of counts. This chain connects TRBV2 to TRBJ2-1; TRBD1 agrees at 9 bases. CDR3 length equals 14 residues. J gave up 9 bases and V 1 base, and 4 bases lay outside the gene matches. From germline, CDR1 is SNHLY and CDR2 FYNNEI. In DNA, the CDR3 is TGTGCCAGCAGTGAAGGACAGGGGGGGGGTGAGCAGTTCTTC. Protein sequence: CASSEGQGGGEQFF.

This clonotype was recorded at least ten times. This chain links TRBV12-3 or TRBV12-4 with TRBJ1-1; D ambiguous. This CDR3 region has 16 residues. The V end lost 2 bases, the J end lost 5 bases, and 18 bases lay between the germline ends. The CDR3 region has the DNA TGTGCCAGCAGTTTATTTGCTCGAGGTTCGGAGACTGAAGCTTTCTTT. This gives the protein CASSLFARGSETEAFF.

This clonotype appeared many times. The J gene is TRBJ2-5, the V gene TRBV10-3; tentatively, D is TRBD2 (6 bases). The CDR3 spans 12 residues. Germline V gene sequence: CDR1 ENHRY, CDR2 SYGVKD. Trimming stripped 10 bases from V and 5 bases from J, with 14 bases between. CDR3: CATAGSGETQYF. The CDR3 DNA reads TGTGCCACCGCGGGGAGTGGGGAGACCCAGTACTTC.

This clonotype was detected only a few times. The chain carries TRBV3-1 and TRBJ2-1, with TRBD2 matching 10 bases. Unmatched junction bases numbered 4, after V lost 2 bases and J lost 3 bases. CDR1 is LGHDT, CDR2 YNNKEL, per germline (reference sequence). The CDR3 contains 16 residues. In DNA, the CDR3 is TGTGCCAGCAGCCAAAGCGGGGGGGCGAACTACAATGAGCAGTTCTTC. Amino acids: CASSQSGGANYNEQFF.

This clonotype was seen more than once but under ten times. The chain links TRBV12-3 or TRBV12-4 to TRBJ1-2, with 9 nucleotides matching TRBD1. The V gene end was trimmed by 5 bases and the J gene end by 3 bases; junction bases not matched to a gene: 7. This CDR3 contains 15 residues. The CDR3 DNA reads as TGTGCCAGCAGTACCGGGACAGGGCTCCACTATGGCTACACCTTC. This encodes CASSTGTGLHYGYTF.